Shown below are 23 T cell receptor beta chains from a single sample sequenced in a study of blood T cell repertoires in COVID-19 (dated by TCRdb to about 2020). Library prep was done by the immunoSEQ multiplex PCR assay. This immuneACCESS table, as held by TCRdb, lists in-frame sequences with V and J called but not all clones. Of the missing ones, under half trace to an unresolved V gene in checked studies; the others have no known cause. The sample table holds 150,000 to 200,000 clones, of which more than 75% were seen once. The ten largest clones capture 4% to 5.5% of the sample. Sequenced material: peripheral blood. These receptors were obtained from a human donor in a cohort sampled during active COVID-19.

The rearrangement joins TRBV3-1 (or the pseudogene TRBV3-2) to TRBJ1-2; TRBD1 agrees at 9 bases. Germline V gene sequence: CDR1 LGHDT, CDR2 YNNKEL (reference sequence). CDR3 size: 15 residues. Unmatched junction bases numbered 7, after V lost 0 bases and J lost 8 bases. CDR3 sequence (DNA): TGTGCCAGCAGCCAAGATCCGGGACAGGGATCCGGCTACACCTTC. Protein sequence: CASSQDPGQGSGYTF.

This chain connects TRBV29-1 to TRBJ1-5; D is uncertain. The CDR3 sequence is 15 residues long. The germline V gene encodes CDR1 SQVTM and CDR2 ANQGSEA. The V and J ends lost 4 bases and 2 bases respectively, with 15 bases between them. As DNA, the CDR3 is TGCAGCGTTGCTCTTGGCAGTGCGGGCAATCAGCCCCAGCATTTT. As protein: CSVALGSAGNQPQHF.

The CDR3 DNA follows: TGTGCCAGTAGTATCCGGGGGTATGGGACAGATACGCAGTATTTT. Translation gives CASSIRGYGTDTQYF. The V call is TRBV19, the J call TRBJ2-3; a possible D gene is TRBD2 (6 bases). Germline V gene data show CDR1 as LNHDA and CDR2 as SQIVND (reference sequence). The V end was cut by 3 bases, the J end by 3 bases, with 13 bases between. The CDR3 extends over 15 amino acids.

The V call is TRBV7-9, the J call TRBJ2-2; 9 positions agree with TRBD1. Trimming cost V 5 bases and J 2 bases; bases outside gene matches: 3. This CDR3 spans 15 amino acids. In germline, CDR1 is SEHNR, CDR2 FQNEAQ (reference sequence). For the CDR3, the DNA is TGTGCCAGCAGCCGGGACAGGGCCAACACCGGGGAGCTGTTTTTT. Its translation is CASSRDRANTGELFF.

V usage is TRBV10-3 and J usage is TRBJ2-3; TRBD1 agrees at 11 bases. Germline V gene data show CDR1 as ENHRY and CDR2 as SYGVKD. CDR3 length: 16 amino acids. Unmatched junction bases numbered 10, after V lost 10 bases and J lost 1 base. The CDR3 sequence is CANSRDRGLGTDTQYF. Written as DNA, the CDR3 is TGTGCCAACTCCCGGGACAGGGGGTTGGGCACAGATACGCAGTATTTT.

This chain uses TRBV5-1 with TRBJ2-7; D is undetermined. Looked up from germline, CDR1 is SGHRS and CDR2 is YFSETQ. The CDR3 runs 14 residues. The V end lost 4 bases, the J end lost 1 base, and 12 bases lay between the germline ends. CDR3 sequence (DNA): TGCGCCAGCAGCCTGGCGGCTAGTTCCTACGAGCAGTACTTC. As protein: CASSLAASSYEQYF.

The rearrangement links TRBV28 to TRBJ1-1; TRBD1 agrees at 9 bases. This CDR3 has 17 amino acids. Germline CDR1 reads MDHEN; CDR2 reads SYDVKM. V shed 1 base, J shed 1 base, and the junction held 7 bases outside the gene matches. CDR3 amino acids: CASSLFGTGSRNTEAFF. In DNA form, the CDR3 reads TGTGCCAGCAGTTTATTCGGGACAGGGAGTCGGAACACTGAAGCTTTCTTT.

This clone was detected only a few times. This rearrangement joins TRBV6-2 or TRBV6-3 to TRBJ2-7; the match to TRBD1 covers 10 bases. Germline CDR1 and CDR2: MNHEY and SVGEGT. The V gene end was trimmed by 5 bases and the J gene end by 2 bases; junction bases not matched to a gene: 6. The CDR3 has 15 amino acids. The CDR3 nucleotides are TGTGCCAGCAGTGACCCCGGGACAGGGGCCTACGAGCAGTACTTC. Protein product: CASSDPGTGAYEQYF.

The chain links TRBV28 to TRBJ1-4; 9 bases are shared with TRBD1. The V and J ends lost 5 bases and 3 bases, in that order; junction bases with no gene match: 4. Germline V CDR1 and CDR2: MDHEN, SYDVKM. The length of the CDR3 is 15 residues. The DNA for the CDR3 is TGTGCCAGCAGTCCCGGGACAGGGCCTAATGAAAAACTGTTTTTT. Protein sequence: CASSPGTGPNEKLFF.

The V call is TRBV19, the J call TRBJ1-1; D uncertain. The germline CDR1 and CDR2 sequences are LNHDA and SQIVND (reference sequence). The CDR3 extends over 13 amino acids. Trimming took 3 bases from V and 4 from J, leaving 9 bases between them. For the CDR3, the DNA is TGTGCCAGTAGTATCCCGGGAAGCACTGAAGCTTTCTTT. The encoded protein is CASSIPGSTEAFF.

The rearrangement links TRBV7-2 to TRBJ1-2, with TRBD1 matching over 11 bases. V trimming: 1 base; J trimming: 4 bases; junction bases outside the gene matches: 5. CDR1 is SGHTA, CDR2 FQGNSA, per germline. The CDR3 totals 16 residues. CDR3 amino acids: CASSLVGQGGTYGYTF. The CDR3 nucleotides are TGTGCCAGCAGCTTAGTGGGACAGGGGGGCACCTATGGCTACACCTTC.

Here the CDR3 reads CASGGQGVGSGNTIYF. The CDR3 DNA follows: TGTGCCAGCGGGGGACAGGGGGTGGGCTCTGGAAACACCATATATTTT. The V and J genes are TRBV2 and TRBJ1-3; TRBD1 agrees at 11 bases. J lost 0 bases, V lost 8 bases, and 6 bases had no gene match. This CDR3 spans 16 amino acids. CDR1 is SNHLY, CDR2 FYNNEI, per germline.

The chain links TRBV18 to TRBJ1-1; no firm D call. Trimming cost V 5 bases and J 4 bases, with 14 bases left between them. The germline V gene encodes CDR1 KGHSH and CDR2 LQKENI. This CDR3 spans 14 amino acids. Here the CDR3 reads CASSTDWTGTEAFF. The CDR3 coding sequence is TGTGCCAGCTCAACGGACTGGACGGGCACTGAAGCTTTCTTT. Full variable domain (outside the CDR3, taken from reference TRBV18 and TRBJ1-1): NAGVMQNPRHLVRRRGQEARLRCSPMKGHSHVYWYRQLPEEGLKFMVYLQKENIIDESGMPKERFSAEFPKEGPSILRIQQVVRGDSAAYFCASSTDWTGTEAFFGQGTRLTVV.

The V gene is TRBV5-4, the J gene TRBJ2-5; no reliable D call. This CDR3 has 14 residues. Germline V gives CDR1 SGHNT, CDR2 YYREEE (reference sequence). V lost 4 bases and J 1 base, leaving 11 bases between the germline ends. Here the CDR3 reads CASSHPTIQETQYF. The CDR3 DNA follows: TGTGCCAGCAGCCACCCGACAATCCAAGAGACCCAGTACTTC. Supplemented by reference TRBV5-4 and TRBJ2-5, the full variable domain reads ETGVTQSPTHLIKTRGQQVTLRCSSQSGHNTVSWYQQALGQGPQFIFQYYREEENGRGNFPPRFSGLQFPNYSSELNVNALELDDSALYLCASSHPTIQETQYFGPGTRLLVL.

The sample holds one count of this clone. This chain joins TRBV9 and TRBJ2-5; TRBD1 agrees at 7 bases. Per germline, CDR1 SGDLS and CDR2 YYNGEE. Unmatched junction bases numbered 9, after V lost 1 base and J lost 3 bases. This CDR3 has 16 amino acids. CDR3 region: CASSVSPGQLEETQYF. The CDR3 bases are TGTGCCAGCAGCGTAAGTCCGGGACAGCTAGAAGAGACCCAGTACTTC.

This clone was counted once. This chain joins TRBV2 and TRBJ2-1; 9 bases fit TRBD2. The CDR3 runs to 14 residues. The J segment lost 7 bases and the V segment lost 6 bases, leaving 7 bases of the junction unmatched. Per the germline V gene, CDR1 is SNHLY and CDR2 is FYNNEI. The CDR3: CASRGGRGENEQFF. The CDR3 DNA reads TGTGCCAGCAGGGGCGGGAGGGGAGAGAATGAGCAGTTCTTC.

The chain uses TRBV5-8 and TRBJ2-7; D gene uncertain. The CDR3 spans 15 residues. Between the trimmed V and J ends, which lost 0 bases and 4 bases, there was a span of 14 bases. Germline CDR1 and CDR2: SGHTS and YDEGEE. The CDR3 reads CASSLVAKPEYEQYF. The CDR3 coding sequence is TGTGCCAGCAGCTTGGTAGCCAAACCTGAATACGAGCAGTACTTC. The entire variable domain, with the rest obtained from reference TRBV5-8 and TRBJ2-7, is as follows: EAGVTQSPTHLIKTRGQQATLRCSPISGHTSVYWYQQALGLGLQFLLWYDEGEERNRGNFPPRFSGRQFPNYSSELNVNALELEDSALYLCASSLVAKPEYEQYFGPGTRLTVT.

The chain uses TRBV5-1 and TRBJ1-1; D not resolved. This CDR3 is 12 amino acids long. CDR1 is SGHRS, CDR2 YFSETQ, per germline. V was trimmed by 7 bases and J by 7 bases, leaving 14 bases between them. The CDR3: CASRGSPLEAFF. The CDR3 region has the DNA TGCGCCAGCCGTGGGAGCCCCCTTGAAGCTTTCTTT.

The V and J genes are TRBV10-3 and TRBJ2-7, with a tentative D call TRBD1 (5 bases). Germline V gives CDR1 ENHRY, CDR2 SYGVKD. CDR3 length: 13 amino acids. V lost 3 bases to trimming and J lost 4 bases, with 10 bases between them. DNA of the CDR3: TGTGCCATCAGTGACCCGGACATGTACGAGCAGTACTTC. It yields the protein CAISDPDMYEQYF.

The V and J genes are TRBV7-9 and TRBJ1-3, with D possibly being TRBD1 (5 bases). Deletions cut 4 bases from V and 1 base from J, with 11 bases between. The CDR3 totals 15 residues. Germline V gene data show CDR1 as SEHNR and CDR2 as FQNEAQ (reference sequence). DNA for the CDR3: TGTGCCAGCAGCTCCGGACGGGGGTCTGGAAACACCATATATTTT. It codes for CASSSGRGSGNTIYF.

The rearrangement joins TRBV15 to TRBJ2-7; D possibly corresponds to TRBD1 (6 bases). Germline assignment: CDR1 LNHNV and CDR2 YYDKDF (reference sequence). The V end was cut by 3 bases, the J end by 4 bases, with 10 bases between. CDR3 length: 13 residues. The CDR3 DNA reads TGTGCCACCAGCAGGGGGGCCCAATACGAGCAGTACTTC. The encoded protein is CATSRGAQYEQYF.

The chain carries TRBV5-6 and TRBJ2-2; D might be TRBD1 (6 bases). V shed 3 bases and J shed 5 bases, with 14 bases lying between them. Germline-derived CDR1 and CDR2 are SGHDT and YYEEEE. The CDR3 contains 15 residues. The CDR3 loop reads CASSSTGTGTGELFF. For the CDR3, the DNA is TGTGCCAGCAGCTCAACAGGGACGGGGACCGGGGAGCTGTTTTTT.

The chain couples TRBV19 to TRBJ1-5; TRBD1 matches at 12 bases. V trimming: 7 bases; J trimming: 5 bases; junction bases outside the gene matches: 6. CDR1 is LNHDA and CDR2 is SQIVND in the germline V gene (reference sequence). There are 15 residues in the CDR3. The CDR3 DNA reads TGTGCCAGTAACCGGGACAGGGGGCTCTATCAGCCCCAGCATTTT. This sequence encodes CASNRDRGLYQPQHF.